This TCR beta chain derives from a study of regulatory T cells in long-lasting Graves disease. Study-level findings and limits: New patients shared fewer public clonotypes (around 980) than persistent patients did (fewer than 3,000).

Of note for this clonotype: Its specificity is not known.

The TCR beta library used iRepertoire HTBI primers with Arm-PCR amplification of CDR3. One entry per CDR3 protein, called by TCRdb with MiXCR from the multiplex PCR reads. Of about 420,000 distinct CDR3 sequences detected, around 17% appear once; the ten largest clones hold around 23%. Time point meaning: newly diagnosed GD, antithyroid drugs for less than 3 months. With RNA extracted from PBMCs as input, the TCR library was made. A further study also used this sample, focusing on T cells in Graves' hyperthyroidism and ophthalmopathy.

The material was peripheral blood mononuclear cells (PBMCs), obtained at new diagnosis, from a patient treated with antithyroid drugs. The receptor comes from a woman between 18 and 29 years old with Graves disease.

CDR3 region: CASKGVSPSFYGNTIYF. The CDR3 DNA is TGTGCCAGCAAAGGTGTCAGCCCCTCTTTTTATGGAAACACCATATATTTT. The chain combines TRBV25-1 with TRBJ1-3; D remains unclear. V lost 7 bases to trimming and J lost 3 bases, with 22 bases between them. CDR3 size: 17 residues. Germline CDR1 MGHDK, CDR2 SYGVNS.